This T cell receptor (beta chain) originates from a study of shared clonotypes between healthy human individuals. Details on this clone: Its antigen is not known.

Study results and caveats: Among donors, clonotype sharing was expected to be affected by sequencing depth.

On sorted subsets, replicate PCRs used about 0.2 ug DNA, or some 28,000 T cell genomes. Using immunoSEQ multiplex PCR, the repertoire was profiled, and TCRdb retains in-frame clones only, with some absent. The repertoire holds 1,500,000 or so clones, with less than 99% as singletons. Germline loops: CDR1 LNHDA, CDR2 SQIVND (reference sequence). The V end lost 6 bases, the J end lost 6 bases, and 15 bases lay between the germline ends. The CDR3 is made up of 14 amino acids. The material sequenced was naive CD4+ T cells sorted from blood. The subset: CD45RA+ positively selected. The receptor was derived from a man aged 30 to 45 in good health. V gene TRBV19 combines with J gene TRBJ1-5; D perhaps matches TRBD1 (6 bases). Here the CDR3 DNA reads TGTGCCAGTAGCCGACAGGAGATGGTTCAGCCCCAGCATTTT. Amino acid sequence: CASSRQEMVQPQHF.